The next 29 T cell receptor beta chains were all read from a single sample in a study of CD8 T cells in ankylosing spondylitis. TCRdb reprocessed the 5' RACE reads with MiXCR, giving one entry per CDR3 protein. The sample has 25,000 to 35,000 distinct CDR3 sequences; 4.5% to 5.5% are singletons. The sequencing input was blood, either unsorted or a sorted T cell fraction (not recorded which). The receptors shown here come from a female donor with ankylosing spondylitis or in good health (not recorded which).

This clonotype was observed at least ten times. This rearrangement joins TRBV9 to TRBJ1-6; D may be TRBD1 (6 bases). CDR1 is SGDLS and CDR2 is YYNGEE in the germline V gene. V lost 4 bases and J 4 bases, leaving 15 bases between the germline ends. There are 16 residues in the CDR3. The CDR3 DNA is TGTGCCAGCAGCCCGCAGACAGGATTTTATAATTCACCCCTCCACTTT. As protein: CASSPQTGFYNSPLHF. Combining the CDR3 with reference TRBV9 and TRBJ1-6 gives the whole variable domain DSGVTQTPKHLITATGQRVTLRCSPRSGDLSVYWYQQSLDQGLQFLIQYYNGEERAKGNILERFSAQQFPDLHSELNLSSLELGDSALYFCASSPQTGFYNSPLHFGNGTRLTVT.

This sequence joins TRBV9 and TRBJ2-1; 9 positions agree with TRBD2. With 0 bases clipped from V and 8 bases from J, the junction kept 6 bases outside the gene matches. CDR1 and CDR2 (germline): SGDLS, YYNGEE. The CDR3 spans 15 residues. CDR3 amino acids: CASSVEGTSFDEQFF. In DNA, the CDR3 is TGTGCCAGCAGCGTAGAGGGGACTAGCTTTGATGAGCAGTTCTTC.

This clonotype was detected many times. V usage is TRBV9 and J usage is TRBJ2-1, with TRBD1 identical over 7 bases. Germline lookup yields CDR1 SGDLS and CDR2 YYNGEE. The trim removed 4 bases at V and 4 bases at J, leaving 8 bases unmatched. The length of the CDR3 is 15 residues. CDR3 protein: CASSPGTVPYNEQFF. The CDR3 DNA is TGTGCCAGCAGCCCTGGGACAGTACCTTACAATGAGCAGTTCTTC.

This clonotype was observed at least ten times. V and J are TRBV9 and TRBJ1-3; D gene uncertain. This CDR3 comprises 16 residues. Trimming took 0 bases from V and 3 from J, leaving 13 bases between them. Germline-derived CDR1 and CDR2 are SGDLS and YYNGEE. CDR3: CASSVDGDPFGNTIYF. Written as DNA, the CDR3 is TGTGCCAGCAGCGTAGACGGAGACCCCTTTGGAAACACCATATATTTT.

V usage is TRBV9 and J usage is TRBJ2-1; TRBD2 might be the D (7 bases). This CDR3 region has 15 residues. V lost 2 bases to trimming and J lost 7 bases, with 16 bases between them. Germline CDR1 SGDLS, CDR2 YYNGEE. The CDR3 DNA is TGTGCCAGCAGCGTTATGGGGGGGCTAGCAAATGAGCAGTTCTTC. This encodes CASSVMGGLANEQFF.

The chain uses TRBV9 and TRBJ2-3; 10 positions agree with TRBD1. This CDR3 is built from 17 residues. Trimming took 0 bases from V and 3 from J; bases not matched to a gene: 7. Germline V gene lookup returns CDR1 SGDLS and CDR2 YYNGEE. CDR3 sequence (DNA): TGTGCCAGCAGCGTAGAGATGGCGGGACAGGGGACAGATACGCAGTATTTT. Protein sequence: CASSVEMAGQGTDTQYF.

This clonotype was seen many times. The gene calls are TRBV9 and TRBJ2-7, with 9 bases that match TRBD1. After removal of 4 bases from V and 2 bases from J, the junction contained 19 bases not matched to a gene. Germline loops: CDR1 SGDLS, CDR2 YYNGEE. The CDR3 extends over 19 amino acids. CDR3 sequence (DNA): TGTGCCAGCAGCCCGAAGGACAGGGGAGGCCTCACCCCACCCTACGAGCAGTACTTC. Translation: CASSPKDRGGLTPPYEQYF. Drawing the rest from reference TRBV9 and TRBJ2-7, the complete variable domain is DSGVTQTPKHLITATGQRVTLRCSPRSGDLSVYWYQQSLDQGLQFLIQYYNGEERAKGNILERFSAQQFPDLHSELNLSSLELGDSALYFCASSPKDRGGLTPPYEQYFGPGTRLTVT.

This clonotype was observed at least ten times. CDR3 nucleotides: TGTGCCAGCAGCGTCGGGCTCGGTCAGCCCCAGCATTTT. This translates into CASSVGLGQPQHF. V gene TRBV9 combines with J gene TRBJ1-5; unclear D gene. The CDR3 length is 13 residues. Per the germline V gene, CDR1 is SGDLS and CDR2 is YYNGEE. Trimming removed 2 bases from V and 6 bases from J, with 9 bases in between.

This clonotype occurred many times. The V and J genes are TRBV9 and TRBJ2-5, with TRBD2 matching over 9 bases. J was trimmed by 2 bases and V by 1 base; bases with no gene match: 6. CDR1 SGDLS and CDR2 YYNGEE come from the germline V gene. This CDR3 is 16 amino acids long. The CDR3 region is CASSVPSAGGQETQYF. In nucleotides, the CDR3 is TGTGCCAGCAGCGTACCGTCAGCGGGGGGACAAGAGACCCAGTACTTC. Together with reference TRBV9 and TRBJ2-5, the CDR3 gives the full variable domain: DSGVTQTPKHLITATGQRVTLRCSPRSGDLSVYWYQQSLDQGLQFLIQYYNGEERAKGNILERFSAQQFPDLHSELNLSSLELGDSALYFCASSVPSAGGQETQYFGPGTRLLVL.

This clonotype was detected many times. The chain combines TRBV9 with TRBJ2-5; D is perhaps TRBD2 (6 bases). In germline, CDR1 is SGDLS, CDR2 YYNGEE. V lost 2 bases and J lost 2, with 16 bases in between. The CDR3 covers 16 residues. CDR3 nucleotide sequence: TGTGCCAGCAGCGTCGGTAGTAGCGGCCATCAAGAGACCCAGTACTTC. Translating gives CASSVGSSGHQETQYF.

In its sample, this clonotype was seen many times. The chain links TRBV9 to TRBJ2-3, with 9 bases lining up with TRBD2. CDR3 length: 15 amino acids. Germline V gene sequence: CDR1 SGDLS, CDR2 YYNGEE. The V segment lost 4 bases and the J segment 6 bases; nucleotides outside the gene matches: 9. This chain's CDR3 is CASSPPGLAGDTQYF. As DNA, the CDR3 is TGTGCCAGCAGCCCACCGGGACTAGCAGGCGATACGCAGTATTTT.

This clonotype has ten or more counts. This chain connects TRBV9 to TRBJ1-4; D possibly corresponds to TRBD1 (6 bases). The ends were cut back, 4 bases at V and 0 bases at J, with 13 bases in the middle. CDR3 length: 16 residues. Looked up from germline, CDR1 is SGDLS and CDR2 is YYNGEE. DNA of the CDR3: TGTGCCAGCAGCCTCGGACAGACCTCAACTAATGAAAAACTGTTTTTT. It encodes CASSLGQTSTNEKLFF.

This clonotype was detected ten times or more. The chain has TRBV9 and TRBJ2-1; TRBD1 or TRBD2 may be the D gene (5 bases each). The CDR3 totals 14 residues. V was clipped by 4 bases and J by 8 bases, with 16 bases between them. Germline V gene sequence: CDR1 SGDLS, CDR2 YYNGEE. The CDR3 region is CASSRDPLGDEQFF. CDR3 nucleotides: TGTGCCAGCAGCAGGGACCCTCTGGGGGATGAGCAGTTCTTC.

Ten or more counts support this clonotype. The CDR3 protein is CASSVAALAGNNEQFF. CDR3 in DNA: TGTGCCAGCAGCGTAGCGGCACTAGCGGGGAACAATGAGCAGTTCTTC. The chain couples TRBV9 to TRBJ2-1; TRBD2 aligns across 10 bases. V shed 0 bases and J 5 bases; nucleotides not matched to a gene: 5. Looked up from germline, CDR1 is SGDLS and CDR2 is YYNGEE. The CDR3 consists of 16 residues.

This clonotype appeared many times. In DNA form, the CDR3 reads TGTGCCAGCAGCGTAAATCGACGACAGGGGTTACCGAACACCGGGGAGCTGTTTTTT. As protein: CASSVNRRQGLPNTGELFF. This chain uses TRBV9 with TRBJ2-2; 8 bases are a match to TRBD1. The CDR3 runs to 19 residues. Germline V gene lookup returns CDR1 SGDLS and CDR2 YYNGEE. V was clipped by 1 base and J by 0 bases; unmatched bases: 11.

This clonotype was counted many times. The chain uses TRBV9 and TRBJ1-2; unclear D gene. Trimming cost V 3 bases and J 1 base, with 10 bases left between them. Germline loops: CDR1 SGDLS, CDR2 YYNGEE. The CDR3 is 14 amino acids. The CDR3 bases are TGTGCCAGCAGCGCCGCCACGGGTAACTATGGCTACACCTTC. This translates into CASSAATGNYGYTF.

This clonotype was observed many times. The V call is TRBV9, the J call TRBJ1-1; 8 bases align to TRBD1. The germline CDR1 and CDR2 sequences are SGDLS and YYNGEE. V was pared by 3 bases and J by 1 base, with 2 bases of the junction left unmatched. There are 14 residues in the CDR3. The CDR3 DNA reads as TGTGCCAGCAGCGCAACAGGGGGGAACACTGAAGCTTTCTTT. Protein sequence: CASSATGGNTEAFF.

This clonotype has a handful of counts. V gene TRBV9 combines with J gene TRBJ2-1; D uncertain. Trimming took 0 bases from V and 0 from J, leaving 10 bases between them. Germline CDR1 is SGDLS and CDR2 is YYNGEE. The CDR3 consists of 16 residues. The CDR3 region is CASSVGNSNSYNEQFF. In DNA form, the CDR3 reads TGTGCCAGCAGCGTAGGAAACAGCAACTCCTACAATGAGCAGTTCTTC.

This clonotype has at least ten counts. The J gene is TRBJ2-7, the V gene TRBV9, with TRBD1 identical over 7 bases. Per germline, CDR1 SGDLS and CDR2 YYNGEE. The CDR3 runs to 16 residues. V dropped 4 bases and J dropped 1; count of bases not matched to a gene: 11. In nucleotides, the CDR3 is TGTGCCAGCAGCCCACAACAGGACAGGTTTTCCTACGAGCAGTACTTC. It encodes CASSPQQDRFSYEQYF. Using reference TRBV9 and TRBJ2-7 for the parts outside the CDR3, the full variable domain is DSGVTQTPKHLITATGQRVTLRCSPRSGDLSVYWYQQSLDQGLQFLIQYYNGEERAKGNILERFSAQQFPDLHSELNLSSLELGDSALYFCASSPQQDRFSYEQYFGPGTRLTVT.

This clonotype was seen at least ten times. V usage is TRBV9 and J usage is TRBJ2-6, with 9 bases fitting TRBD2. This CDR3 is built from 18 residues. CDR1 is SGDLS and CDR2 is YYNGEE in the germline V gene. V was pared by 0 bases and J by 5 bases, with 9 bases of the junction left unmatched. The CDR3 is CASSVVPSGMSRANVLTF. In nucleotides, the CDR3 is TGTGCCAGCAGCGTAGTACCTAGCGGGATGTCACGGGCCAACGTCCTGACTTTC. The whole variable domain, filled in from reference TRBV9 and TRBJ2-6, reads DSGVTQTPKHLITATGQRVTLRCSPRSGDLSVYWYQQSLDQGLQFLIQYYNGEERAKGNILERFSAQQFPDLHSELNLSSLELGDSALYFCASSVVPSGMSRANVLTFGAGSRLTVL.

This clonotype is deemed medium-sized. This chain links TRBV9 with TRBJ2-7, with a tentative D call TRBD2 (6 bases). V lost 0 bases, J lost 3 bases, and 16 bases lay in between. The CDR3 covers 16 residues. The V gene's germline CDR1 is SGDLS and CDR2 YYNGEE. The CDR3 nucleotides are TGTGCCAGCAGCGTAGGACCGGGAGTTACGATCTACGAGCAGTACTTC. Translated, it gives CASSVGPGVTIYEQYF.

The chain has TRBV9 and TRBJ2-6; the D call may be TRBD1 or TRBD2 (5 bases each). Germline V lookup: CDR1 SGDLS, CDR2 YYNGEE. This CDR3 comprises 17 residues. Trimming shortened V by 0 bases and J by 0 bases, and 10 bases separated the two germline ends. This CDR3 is CASSVGGRISGANVLTF. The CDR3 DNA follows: TGTGCCAGCAGCGTAGGGGGACGGATCTCTGGGGCCAACGTCCTGACTTTC.

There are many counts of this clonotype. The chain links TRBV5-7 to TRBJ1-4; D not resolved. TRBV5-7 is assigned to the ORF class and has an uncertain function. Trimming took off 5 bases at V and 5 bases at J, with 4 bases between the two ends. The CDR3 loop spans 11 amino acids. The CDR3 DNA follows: TGTGCCAGCAGAGAAAATGAAAAACTGTTTTTT. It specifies CASRENEKLFF.

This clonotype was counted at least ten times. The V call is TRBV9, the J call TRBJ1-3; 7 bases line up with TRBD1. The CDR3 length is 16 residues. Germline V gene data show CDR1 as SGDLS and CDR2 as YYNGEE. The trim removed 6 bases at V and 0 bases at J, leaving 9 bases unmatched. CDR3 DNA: TGTGCCAGCACCGAGGGGGCCACAAGCTCTGGAAACACCATATATTTT. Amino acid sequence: CASTEGATSSGNTIYF.

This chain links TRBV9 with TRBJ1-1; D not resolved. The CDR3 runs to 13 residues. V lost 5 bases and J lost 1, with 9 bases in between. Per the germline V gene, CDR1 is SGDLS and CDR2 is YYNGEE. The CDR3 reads CASRTHENTEAFF. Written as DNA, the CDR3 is TGTGCCAGCAGGACTCATGAGAACACTGAAGCTTTCTTT.

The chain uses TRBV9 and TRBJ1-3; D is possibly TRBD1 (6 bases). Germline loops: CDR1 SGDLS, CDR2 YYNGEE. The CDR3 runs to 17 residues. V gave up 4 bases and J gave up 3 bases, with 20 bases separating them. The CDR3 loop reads CASSPKVGGARGNTIYF. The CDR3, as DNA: TGTGCCAGCAGCCCGAAGGTCGGGGGGGCGCGTGGAAACACCATATATTTT.

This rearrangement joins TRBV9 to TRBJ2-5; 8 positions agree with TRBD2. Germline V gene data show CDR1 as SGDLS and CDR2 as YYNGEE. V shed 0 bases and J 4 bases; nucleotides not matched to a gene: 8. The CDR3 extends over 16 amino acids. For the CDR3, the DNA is TGTGCCAGCAGCGTAGTCGGGGGGGGCTCAAGAGAGACCCAGTACTTC. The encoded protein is CASSVVGGGSRETQYF.

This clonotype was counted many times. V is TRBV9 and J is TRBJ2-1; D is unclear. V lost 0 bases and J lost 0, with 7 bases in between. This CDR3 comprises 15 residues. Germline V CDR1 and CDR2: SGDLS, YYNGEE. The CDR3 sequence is CASSVVGSSYNEQFF. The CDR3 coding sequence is TGTGCCAGCAGCGTAGTGGGTAGCTCCTACAATGAGCAGTTCTTC.

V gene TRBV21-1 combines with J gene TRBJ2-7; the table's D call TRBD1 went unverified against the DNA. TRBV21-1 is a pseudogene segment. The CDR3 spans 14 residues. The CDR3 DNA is TGTGCCAGCGATCGAGGACAGGGTCACAACGAGCAGTACTTC. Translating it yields CASDRGQGHNEQYF.